This TCR beta chain was observed in a study of T cell repertoires in cytomegalovirus infection. Study overall: CMV epitopes that were recently identified and HLA-C-restricted were used alongside well-studied HLA-B-restricted ones. It was the public TCR beta signatures that indicated both CMV infection and matching HLA type. Study-wide points: Totalled public TCR beta family frequency picked out people who carried CMV plus the relevant HLA.

Each CDR3 protein gets one entry after TCRdb re-called the reads with MiXCR. This sample has some 500,000 distinct CDR3 sequences; 30% to 40% occur once, and the top ten carry around a sixth. As to this clonotype: Its antigen remains unidentified.

The material sequenced was cultured PBMCs, taken from culture after CMV antigen stimulation. This receptor was identified in a human donor in good health (CMV status not recorded). Some clones in this sample may be carry-over from other donors' samples.

The CDR3 bases are TGTGCCAGCAGTTTAACGAGCGGGAGGGACGCTGAGCAGTTCTTC. Protein: CASSLTSGRDAEQFF. V and J are TRBV28 and TRBJ2-1, with TRBD2 matching over 10 bases. The germline gives CDR1 MDHEN, CDR2 SYDVKM. The CDR3 runs 15 residues. Trimming took 2 bases from V and 9 from J; bases not matched to a gene: 7.